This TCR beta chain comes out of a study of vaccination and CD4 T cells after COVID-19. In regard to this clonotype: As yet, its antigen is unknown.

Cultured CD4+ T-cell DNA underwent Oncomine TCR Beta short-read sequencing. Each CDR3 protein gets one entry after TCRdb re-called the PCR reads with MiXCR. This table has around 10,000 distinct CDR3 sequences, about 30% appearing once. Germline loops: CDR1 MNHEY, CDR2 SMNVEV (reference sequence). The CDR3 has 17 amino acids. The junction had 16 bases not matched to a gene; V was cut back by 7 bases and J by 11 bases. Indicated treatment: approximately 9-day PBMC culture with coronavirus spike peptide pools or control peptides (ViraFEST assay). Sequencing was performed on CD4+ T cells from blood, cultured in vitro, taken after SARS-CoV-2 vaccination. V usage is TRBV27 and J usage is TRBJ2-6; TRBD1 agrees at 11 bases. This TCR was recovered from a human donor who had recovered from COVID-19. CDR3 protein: CASKGEKKDRGLDVLTF. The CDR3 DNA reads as TGTGCCAGCAAAGGGGAGAAAAAGGACAGGGGGCTCGACGTCCTGACTTTC.